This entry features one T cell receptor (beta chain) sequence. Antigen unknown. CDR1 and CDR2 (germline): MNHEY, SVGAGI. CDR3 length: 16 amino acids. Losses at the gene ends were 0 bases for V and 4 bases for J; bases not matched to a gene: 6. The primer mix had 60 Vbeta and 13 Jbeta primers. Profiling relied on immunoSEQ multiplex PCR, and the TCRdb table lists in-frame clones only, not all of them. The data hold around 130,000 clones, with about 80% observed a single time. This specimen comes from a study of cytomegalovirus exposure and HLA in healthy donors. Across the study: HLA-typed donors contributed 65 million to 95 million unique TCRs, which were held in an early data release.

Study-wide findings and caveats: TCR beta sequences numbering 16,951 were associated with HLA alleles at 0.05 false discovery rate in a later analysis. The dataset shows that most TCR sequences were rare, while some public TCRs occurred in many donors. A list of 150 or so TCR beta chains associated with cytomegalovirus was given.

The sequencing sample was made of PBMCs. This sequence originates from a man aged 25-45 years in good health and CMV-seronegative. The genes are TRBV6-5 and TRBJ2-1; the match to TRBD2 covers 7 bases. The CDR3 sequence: CASSYSLADSYNEQFF. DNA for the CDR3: TGTGCCAGCAGTTACTCTCTAGCGGATTCATACAATGAGCAGTTCTTC.